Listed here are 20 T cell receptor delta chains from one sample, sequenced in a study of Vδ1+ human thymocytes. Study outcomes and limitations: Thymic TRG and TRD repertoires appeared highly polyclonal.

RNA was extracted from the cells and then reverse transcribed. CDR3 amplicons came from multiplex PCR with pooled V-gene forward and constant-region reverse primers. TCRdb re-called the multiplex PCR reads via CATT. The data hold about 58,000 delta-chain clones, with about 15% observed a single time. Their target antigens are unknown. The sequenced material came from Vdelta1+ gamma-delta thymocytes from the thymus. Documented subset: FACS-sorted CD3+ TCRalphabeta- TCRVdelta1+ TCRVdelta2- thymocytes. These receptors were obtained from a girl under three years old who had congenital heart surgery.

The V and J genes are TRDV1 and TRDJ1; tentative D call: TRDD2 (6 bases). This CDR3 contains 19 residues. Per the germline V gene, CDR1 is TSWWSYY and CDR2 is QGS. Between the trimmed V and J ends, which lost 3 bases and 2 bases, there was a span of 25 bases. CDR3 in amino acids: CALGDPGLPNRPGTDKLIF. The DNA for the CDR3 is TGTGCTCTTGGGGACCCCGGCCTTCCCAACCGTCCTGGGACCGATAAACTCATCTTT.

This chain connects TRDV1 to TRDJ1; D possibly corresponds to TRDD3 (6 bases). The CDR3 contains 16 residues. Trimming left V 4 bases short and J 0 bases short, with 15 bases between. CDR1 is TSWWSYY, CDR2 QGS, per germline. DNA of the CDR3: TGTGCTCTTGGGGCTATCGGGGATTCGTACACCGATAAACTCATCTTT. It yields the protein CALGAIGDSYTDKLIF.

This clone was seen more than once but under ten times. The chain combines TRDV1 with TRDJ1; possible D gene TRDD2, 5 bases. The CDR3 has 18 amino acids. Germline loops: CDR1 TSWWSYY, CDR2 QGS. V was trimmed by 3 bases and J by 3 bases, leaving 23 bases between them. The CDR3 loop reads CALGDLRNLRFLSDKLIF. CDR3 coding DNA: TGTGCTCTTGGGGACTTAAGAAACCTACGTTTTCTTTCCGATAAACTCATCTTT.

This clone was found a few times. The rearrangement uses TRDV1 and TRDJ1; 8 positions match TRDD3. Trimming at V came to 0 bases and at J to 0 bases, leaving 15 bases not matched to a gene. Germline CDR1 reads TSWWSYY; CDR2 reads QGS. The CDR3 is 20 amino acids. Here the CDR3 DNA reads TGTGCTCTTGGGGAACTAGTATCCCCGTACTGGGGGCTCTACACCGATAAACTCATCTTT. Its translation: CALGELVSPYWGLYTDKLIF.

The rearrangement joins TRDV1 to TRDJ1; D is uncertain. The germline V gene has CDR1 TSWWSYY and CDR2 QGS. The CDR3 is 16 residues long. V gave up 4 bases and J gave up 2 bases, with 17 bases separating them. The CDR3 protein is CALGAKTVLQTDKLIF. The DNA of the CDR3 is TGTGCTCTTGGGGCTAAGACAGTACTGCAAACCGATAAACTCATCTTT.

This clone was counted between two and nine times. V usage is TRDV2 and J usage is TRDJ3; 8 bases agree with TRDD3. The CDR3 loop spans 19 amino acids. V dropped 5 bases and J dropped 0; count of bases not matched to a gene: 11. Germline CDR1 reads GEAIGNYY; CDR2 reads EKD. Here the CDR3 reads CACGGCLGDTSWDTRQMFF. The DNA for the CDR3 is TGTGCCTGTGGAGGTTGCCTGGGGGACACCTCCTGGGACACCCGACAGATGTTTTTC.

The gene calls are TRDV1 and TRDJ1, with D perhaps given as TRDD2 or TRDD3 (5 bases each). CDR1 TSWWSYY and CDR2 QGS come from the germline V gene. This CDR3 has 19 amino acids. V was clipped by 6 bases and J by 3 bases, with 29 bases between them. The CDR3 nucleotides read TGTGCTCTTGGACCCCGGGGAGGTTCCTCACCAAATGTCGCCGATAAACTCATCTTT. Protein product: CALGPRGGSSPNVADKLIF.

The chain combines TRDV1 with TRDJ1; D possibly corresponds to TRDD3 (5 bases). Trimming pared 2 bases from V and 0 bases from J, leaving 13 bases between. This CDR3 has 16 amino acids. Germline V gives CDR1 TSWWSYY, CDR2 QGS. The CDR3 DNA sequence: TGTGCTCTTGGGGAATCGGAGGGGGGGTACACCGATAAACTCATCTTT. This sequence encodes CALGESEGGYTDKLIF.

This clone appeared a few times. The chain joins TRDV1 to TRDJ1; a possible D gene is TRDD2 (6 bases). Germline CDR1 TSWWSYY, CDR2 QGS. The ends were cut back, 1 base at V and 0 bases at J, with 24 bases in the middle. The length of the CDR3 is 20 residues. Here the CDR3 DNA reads TGTGCTCTTGGGGAACACCCCGGACTCCTACCCAACCCGTACACCGATAAACTCATCTTT. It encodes CALGEHPGLLPNPYTDKLIF.

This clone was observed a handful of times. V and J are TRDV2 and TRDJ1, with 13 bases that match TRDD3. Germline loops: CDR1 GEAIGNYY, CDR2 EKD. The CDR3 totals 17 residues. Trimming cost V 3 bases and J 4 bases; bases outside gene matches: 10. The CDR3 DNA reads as TGTGCCTGTGACGCCGGGGTACTGGGGGATACGGGCGATAAACTCATCTTT. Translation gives CACDAGVLGDTGDKLIF.

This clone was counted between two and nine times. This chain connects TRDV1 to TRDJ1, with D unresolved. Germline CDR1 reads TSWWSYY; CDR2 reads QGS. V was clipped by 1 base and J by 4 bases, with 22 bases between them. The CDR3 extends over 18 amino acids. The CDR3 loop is CALGERRADEMGHDKLIF. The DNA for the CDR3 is TGTGCTCTTGGGGAACGCCGTGCGGATGAGATGGGCCACGATAAACTCATCTTT.

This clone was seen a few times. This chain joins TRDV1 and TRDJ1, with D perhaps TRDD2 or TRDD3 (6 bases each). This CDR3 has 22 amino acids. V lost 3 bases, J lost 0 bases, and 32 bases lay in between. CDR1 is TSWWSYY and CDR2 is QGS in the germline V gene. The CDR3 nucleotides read TGTGCTCTTGGGGACCACATCCTACTTGGGGGCTACAGGAACCACTACACCGATAAACTCATCTTT. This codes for CALGDHILLGGYRNHYTDKLIF.

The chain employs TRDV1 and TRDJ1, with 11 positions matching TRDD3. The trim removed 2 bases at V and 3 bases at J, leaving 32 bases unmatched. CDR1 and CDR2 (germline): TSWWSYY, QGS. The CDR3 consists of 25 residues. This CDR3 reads CALGEGCAPFPTDDWGITGADKLIF. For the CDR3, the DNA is TGTGCTCTTGGGGAAGGGTGCGCCCCCTTCCCCACCGATGACTGGGGGATAACGGGGGCCGATAAACTCATCTTT.

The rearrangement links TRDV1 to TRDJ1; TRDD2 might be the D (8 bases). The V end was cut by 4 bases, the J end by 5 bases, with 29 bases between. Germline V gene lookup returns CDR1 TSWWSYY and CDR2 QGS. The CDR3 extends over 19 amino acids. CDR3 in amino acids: CALGVDSSYVGWGTDKLIF. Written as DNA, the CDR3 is TGTGCTCTTGGGGTCGATTCTTCCTACGTAGGATGGGGGACGGATAAACTCATCTTT.

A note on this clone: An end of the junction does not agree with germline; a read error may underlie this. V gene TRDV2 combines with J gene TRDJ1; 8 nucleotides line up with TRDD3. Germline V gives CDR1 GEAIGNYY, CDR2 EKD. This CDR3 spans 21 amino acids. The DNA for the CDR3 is TGTGCCTGTGTCACCACCGGGCGGGATAATACTGGGGGCCCCGGGGGAGATAAACTCATCTTT. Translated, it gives CACVTTGRDNTGGPGGDKLIF.

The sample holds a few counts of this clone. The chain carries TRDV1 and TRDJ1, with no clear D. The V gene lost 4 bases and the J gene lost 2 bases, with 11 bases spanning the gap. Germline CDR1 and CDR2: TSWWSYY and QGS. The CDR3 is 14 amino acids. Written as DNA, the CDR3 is TGTGCTCTTGGGGCATCCCCCCAGACCGATAAACTCATCTTT. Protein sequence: CALGASPQTDKLIF.

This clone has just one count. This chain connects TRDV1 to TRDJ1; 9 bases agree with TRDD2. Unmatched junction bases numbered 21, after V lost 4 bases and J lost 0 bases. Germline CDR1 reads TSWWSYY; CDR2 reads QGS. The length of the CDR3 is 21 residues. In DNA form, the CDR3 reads TGTGCTCTTGGGGGGGGGCCTTCCTACGGCCCCACTGAAGGGTACACCGATAAACTCATCTTT. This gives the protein CALGGGPSYGPTEGYTDKLIF.

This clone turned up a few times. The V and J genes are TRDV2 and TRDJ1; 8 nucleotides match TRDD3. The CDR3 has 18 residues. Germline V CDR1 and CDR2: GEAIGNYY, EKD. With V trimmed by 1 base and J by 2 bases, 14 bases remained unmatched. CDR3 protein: CACDTSTYWGLSTDKLIF. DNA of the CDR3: TGTGCCTGTGACACGAGTACGTACTGGGGGCTCTCAACCGATAAACTCATCTTT.

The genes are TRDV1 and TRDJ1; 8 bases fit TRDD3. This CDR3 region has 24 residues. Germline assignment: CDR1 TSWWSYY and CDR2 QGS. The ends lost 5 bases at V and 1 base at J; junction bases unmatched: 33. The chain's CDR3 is CALGSLGGSLRLRRLGDGTDKLIF. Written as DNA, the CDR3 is TGTGCTCTTGGGTCCCTCGGGGGATCCCTACGCCTCCGGAGGCTGGGGGACGGCACCGATAAACTCATCTTT.

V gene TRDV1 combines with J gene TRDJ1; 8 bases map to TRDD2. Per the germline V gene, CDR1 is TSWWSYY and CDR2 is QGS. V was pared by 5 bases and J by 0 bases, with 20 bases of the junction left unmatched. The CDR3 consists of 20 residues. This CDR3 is CALGLLPTGILPGHTDKLIF. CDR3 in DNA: TGTGCTCTTGGGCTGCTTCCTACAGGGATCCTACCAGGGCACACCGATAAACTCATCTTT.